This T cell receptor (beta chain) came from a study of blood T cell repertoires in COVID-19. Study as a whole: The origin of the acute and convalescent COVID-19 samples was the United States, Italy and Spain. In each case, the material was cDNA or gDNA derived from T cells, B-cell-depleted T cells, or PBMCs.

In the authors' methods: Using reference gene primer amplification, nucleated cell counts were estimated. The table came from immunoSEQ multiplex PCR; TCRdb's copy has only in-frame clones and leaves some out. V, J and clone size were drawn from that table, and D and trimming were deduced from the DNA. Among 200,000 to 250,000 clones listed, approximately 84% were seen once. Germline lookup yields CDR1 SGHNT and CDR2 YYREEE (reference sequence). This CDR3 comprises 15 residues. V lost 2 bases to trimming and J lost 4 bases; unmatched junction nucleotides: 7. The rearrangement links TRBV5-4 to TRBJ1-2; 8 nucleotides line up with TRBD1. The sample was peripheral blood. The TCR sequence derives from a middle-aged man with acute or convalescent COVID-19. The CDR3 region has the DNA TGTGCCAGCAGCTTACTCCCGGGACAGGTCTATGGCTACACCTTC. Translating gives CASSLLPGQVYGYTF. The full variable domain, in which reference TRBV5-4 and TRBJ1-2 provide the parts outside the CDR3, is ETGVTQSPTHLIKTRGQQVTLRCSSQSGHNTVSWYQQALGQGPQFIFQYYREEENGRGNFPPRFSGLQFPNYSSELNVNALELDDSALYLCASSLLPGQVYGYTFGSGTRLTVV.